Following are 5 T cell receptor beta chains from one sample sequenced in a study of Graves' ophthalmopathy and Graves' hyperthyroidism. TCR beta CDR3 regions were amplified from RNA transcripts. HTBI primers served in a first-round RT-PCR, which a second-round multiplex PCR followed. In TCRdb, the multiplex PCR reads were re-called with MiXCR into one record per CDR3 protein. The profile shows some 150,000 distinct CDR3 sequences, 30% to 45% of them singletons. Sequencing was done on a sample of peripheral blood. These receptors came from a man younger than 45 with Graves' ophthalmopathy.

The chain recombines TRBV6-2 or TRBV6-3 with TRBJ2-7; TRBD2 matches at 9 bases. The CDR3 has 15 amino acids. Germline CDR1 and CDR2: MNHEY and SVGEGT. The junction had 10 bases not matched to a gene; V was cut back by 6 bases and J by 4 bases. The CDR3 bases are TGTGCCAGCAGCGACCCTCGCGGGAGGGCGTACGAGCAGTACTTC. This translates into CASSDPRGRAYEQYF.

This clonotype came up many times. This rearrangement joins TRBV6-6 to TRBJ1-2; possible D gene TRBD1, 5 bases. The CDR3 covers 12 residues. V was cut by 9 bases and J by 4 bases, with 12 bases left in between. Germline lookup yields CDR1 MNHNY and CDR2 SVGAGI (reference sequence). CDR3 protein: CASNVGGYGYTF. As DNA, the CDR3 is TGTGCCAGTAATGTTGGGGGCTATGGCTACACCTTC.

This rearrangement joins TRBV10-1 to TRBJ2-5, with D unresolved. CDR1 is WNHNN and CDR2 is SYGVQD in the germline V gene (reference sequence). The V gene lost 2 bases and the J gene lost 1 base, with 11 bases spanning the gap. This CDR3 contains 15 residues. The CDR3 nucleotides are TGCGCCAGCAGTGAGGGCTTGTGGGCCCAAGAGACCCAGTACTTC. This encodes CASSEGLWAQETQYF.

This rearrangement joins TRBV20-1 to TRBJ2-7; possibly TRBD1 for D (5 bases). The CDR3 is 15 residues long. Per germline, CDR1 DFQATT and CDR2 SNEGSKA (reference sequence). V was clipped by 1 base and J by 6 bases, with 19 bases between them. In DNA, the CDR3 is TGCAGTGCTAGAGTAAGGGATACAAATGGGGCCGAGCAGTACTTC. This gives the protein CSARVRDTNGAEQYF.

This chain links TRBV11-1 with TRBJ2-5, with TRBD2 matching over 14 bases. Per germline, CDR1 SGHAT and CDR2 FQDESV (reference sequence). The CDR3 runs 17 residues. The junction had 9 bases not matched to a gene; V was cut back by 5 bases and J by 4 bases. CDR3 nucleotides: TGTGCCAGCAGCCGACATCAGACTAGCGGGAGGGGAGAGACCCAGTACTTC. It is translated as CASSRHQTSGRGETQYF.